The rows below give T cell receptor beta chains drawn from one sample of a study of beta chain features in type 1 diabetes. Assay used: immunoSEQ multiplex PCR; TCRdb lists only in-frame clones, some missing. The data hold 300,000 to 450,000 clones, with 10% to 15% observed a single time. Sample: naive CD4+ T cells from blood. These receptors came from a woman aged 18-29 years with type 1 diabetes. The conserved cysteine and the conserved F or W are not part of the CDR3 here.

TRBJ1-5 | TRBV19 | ASSGTGDQPQH
TRBJ1-2 | TRBV18 | ASSPNEGQGLPYGYT
TRBJ1-1 | TRBV7-2 | ASSLESQVGAF
TRBJ2-1 | TRBV5-1 | ASSLWGAGVDNEQF
TRBJ1-5 | TRBV6-5 | ASSRGRGGNQPQH
TRBJ1-2 | TRBV2 | ASSGQEEYGYT
TRBJ2-3 | TRBV28 | ASSLSSGYGTDTQY
TRBJ2-2 | TRBV21-1 | ASSLTGTGKSGELF
TRBJ2-1 | TRBV7-2 | ASSLVGGANNEQF
TRBJ1-5 | TRBV7-2 | ASREGNQPQH
TRBJ2-3 | TRBV19 | ASRRETGQQY
TRBJ2-1 | TRBV29-1 | SVVFFGVANEQF
TRBJ2-6 | TRBV28 | ASTPLGDSGANVLT
TRBJ1-5 | TRBV5-1 | ASSLGQENQPQH
TRBJ2-7 | TRBV28 | ASRSGGPDEQY
TRBJ2-4 | TRBV2 | ASNQGDIQY
TRBJ2-5 | TRBV5-1 | ASSTVPGLEKTQY
TRBJ1-1 | TRBV7-3 | ASRKGQGYTEAF
TRBJ2-2 | TRBV5-4 | ASRASSSPGELF
TRBJ1-2 | TRBV7-2 | ASSLAQEGGYT
TRBJ1-5 | TRBV28 | ASSPGFNQPQH
TRBJ2-5 | TRBV28 | ASKGEETQY